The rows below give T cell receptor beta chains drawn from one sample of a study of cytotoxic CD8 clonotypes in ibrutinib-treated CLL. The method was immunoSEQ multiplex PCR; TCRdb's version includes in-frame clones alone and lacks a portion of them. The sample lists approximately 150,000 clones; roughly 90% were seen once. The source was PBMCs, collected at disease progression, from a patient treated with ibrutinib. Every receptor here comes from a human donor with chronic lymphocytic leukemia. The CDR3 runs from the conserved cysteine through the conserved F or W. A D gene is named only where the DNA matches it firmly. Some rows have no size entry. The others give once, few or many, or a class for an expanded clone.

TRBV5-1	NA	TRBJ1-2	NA	CASSLEGADYGYTF	TGCGCCAGCAGCTTGGAAGGAGCGGACTATGGCTACACCTTC
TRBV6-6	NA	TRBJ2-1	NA	CASSPQGYEQFF	TGTGCCAGCAGCCCACAGGGATATGAGCAGTTCTTC
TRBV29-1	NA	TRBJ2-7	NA	CSVAWQKTYEQYF	TGCAGCGTTGCGTGGCAGAAGACCTACGAGCAGTACTTC
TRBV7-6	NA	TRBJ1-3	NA	CASSLAGGGTNSGNTIYF	TGTGCCAGCAGCTTGGCGGGCGGGGGGACCAACTCTGGAAACACCATATATTTT
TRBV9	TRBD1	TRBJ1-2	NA	CASSVAYAGGSYGYTF	TGTGCCAGCAGCGTAGCTTACGCAGGGGGGAGCTATGGCTACACCTTC
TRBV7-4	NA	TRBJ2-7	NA	CASSIFRDTNLYEQYF	TGTGCCAGCAGCATATTCCGGGACACTAACCTCTACGAGCAGTACTTC
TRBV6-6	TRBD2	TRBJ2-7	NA	CASTLAAGASYEQYF	TGTGCCAGCACTCTTGCGGCGGGAGCCTCCTACGAGCAGTACTTC
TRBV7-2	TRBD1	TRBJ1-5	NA	CASSPRQGSGNQPQHF	TGTGCCAGCAGCCCTCGACAGGGATCAGGCAATCAGCCCCAGCATTTT
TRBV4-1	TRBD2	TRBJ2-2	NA	CASSQVRGLAGDTGELFF	TGCGCCAGCAGCCAGGTACGAGGACTAGCGGGAGACACCGGGGAGCTGTTTTTT
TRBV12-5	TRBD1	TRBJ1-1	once	CASGLGDRDVAEAFF	TGTGCTAGTGGTTTGGGGGACAGGGACGTAGCTGAAGCTTTCTTT
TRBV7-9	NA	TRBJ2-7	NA	CASSLLMNEGQYF	TGTGCCAGCAGCTTACTAATGAATGAGGGGCAGTACTTC
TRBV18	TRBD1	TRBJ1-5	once	CASSSPGQSNQPQHF	TGTGCCAGCTCATCTCCGGGACAGAGCAATCAGCCCCAGCATTTT
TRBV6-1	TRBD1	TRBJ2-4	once	CASSEAGTGSNIQYF	TGTGCCAGCAGTGAAGCTGGGACAGGGTCTAACATTCAGTACTTC
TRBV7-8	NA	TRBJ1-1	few	CASSRRVGTEAFF	TGTGCCAGCAGCCGAAGGGTTGGGACTGAAGCTTTCTTT
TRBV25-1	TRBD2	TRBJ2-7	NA	CASSEKGLASINEQYF	TGTGCCAGCAGTGAAAAAGGACTAGCTTCTATCAACGAGCAGTACTTC
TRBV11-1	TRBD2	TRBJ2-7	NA	CASSLRLGTRSYEQYF	TGTGCCAGCAGCTTACGACTCGGGACTAGATCCTACGAGCAGTACTTC
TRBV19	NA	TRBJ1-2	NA	CASSIEQESYGYTF	TGTGCCAGTAGTATCGAGCAGGAATCTTATGGCTACACCTTC
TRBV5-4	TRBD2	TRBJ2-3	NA	CASSSYFIAGGSSTDTQYF	TGTGCCAGCAGCTCCTACTTTATAGCGGGAGGTTCTAGCACAGATACGCAGTATTTT
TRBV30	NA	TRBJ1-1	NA	CAWRGPNRDLGAFF	TGTGCCTGGAGGGGGCCGAATCGGGATCTTGGAGCTTTCTTT
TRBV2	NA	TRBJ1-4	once	CASSPEGPLFLFF	TGTGCCAGCAGTCCCGAGGGCCCTCTATTTCTGTTTTTT
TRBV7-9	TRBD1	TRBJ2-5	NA	CASSLSIPGGWQETQYF	TGTGCCAGCAGCTTAAGCATCCCAGGGGGCTGGCAAGAGACCCAGTACTTC
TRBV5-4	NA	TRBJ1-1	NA	CASRRRLPGTMNTEAFF	TGTGCCAGCAGGAGAAGACTTCCAGGGACCATGAACACTGAAGCTTTCTTT
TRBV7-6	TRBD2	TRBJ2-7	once	CASSLAPGTSGPVEYF	TGTGCCAGCAGCCTCGCACCCGGGACTAGCGGGCCCGTGGAGTACTTC
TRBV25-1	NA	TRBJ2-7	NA	CASSARQALGFEQYF	TGTGCCAGCAGTGCCCGACAGGCCCTGGGATTCGAGCAGTACTTC
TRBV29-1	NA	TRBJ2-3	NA	CSVDPGTQYF	TGCAGCGTTGATCCTGGTACGCAGTATTTT
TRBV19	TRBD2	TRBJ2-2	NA	CASSIVGGRITGELFF	TGTGCCAGTAGTATTGTGGGCGGGAGGATCACCGGGGAGCTGTTTTTT
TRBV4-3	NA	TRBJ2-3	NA	CASSLVTSTDTQYF	TGCGCCAGCAGCCTGGTAACTAGCACAGATACGCAGTATTTT
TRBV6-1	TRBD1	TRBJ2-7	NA	CASSSGTGPYEQYF	TGTGCCAGCAGTTCCGGGACAGGGCCCTACGAGCAGTACTTC
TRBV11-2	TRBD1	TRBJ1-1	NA	CASSLVVTGDTEAFF	TGTGCCAGCAGCTTAGTAGTAACAGGGGACACTGAAGCTTTCTTT
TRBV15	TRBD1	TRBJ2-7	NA	CATSRGPGTGYEQYF	TGTGCCACCAGCAGAGGGCCCGGGACAGGGTACGAGCAGTACTTC
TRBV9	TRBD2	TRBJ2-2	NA	CASSAAGLAGGIWTGELFF	TGTGCCAGCAGCGCAGCGGGACTAGCGGGAGGAATTTGGACCGGGGAGCTGTTTTTT
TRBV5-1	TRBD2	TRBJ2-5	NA	CASSLGLAGAIQETQYF	TGCGCCAGCAGCTTGGGGCTAGCGGGCGCCATTCAAGAGACCCAGTACTTC
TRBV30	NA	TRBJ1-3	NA	CAWMGGYSGNTIYF	TGTGCCTGGATGGGTGGTTACTCTGGAAACACCATATATTTT
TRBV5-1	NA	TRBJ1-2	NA	CASSRDAGTAKGGYTF	TGCGCCAGCAGCCGCGACGCAGGGACGGCGAAGGGTGGCTACACCTTC
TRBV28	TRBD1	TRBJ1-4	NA	CASRQTGGEKLFF	TGTGCCAGCAGGCAGACAGGGGGCGAAAAACTGTTTTTT
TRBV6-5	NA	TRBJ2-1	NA	CASSYEGSSYNEQFF	TGTGCCAGCAGTTACGAGGGGTCCTCCTACAATGAGCAGTTCTTC
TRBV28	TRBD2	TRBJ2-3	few	CASTTWRESFTDTQYF	TGTGCCAGCACTACGTGGCGGGAGAGTTTCACAGATACGCAGTATTTT
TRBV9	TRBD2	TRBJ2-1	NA	CASSARTSGSYNEQFF	TGTGCCAGCAGCGCGAGGACTAGCGGGTCCTACAATGAGCAGTTCTTC
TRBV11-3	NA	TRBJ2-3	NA	CASSSGGRRTDTQYF	TGTGCCAGCAGCTCCGGGGGCAGACGCACAGATACGCAGTATTTT
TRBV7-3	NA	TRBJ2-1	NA	CASSSGYEQFF	TGTGCCAGCAGCTCCGGGTATGAGCAGTTCTTC
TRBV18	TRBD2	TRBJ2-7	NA	CASSPQRDSGRAAKQYF	TGTGCCAGCTCACCCCAACGGGATAGCGGGAGGGCGGCCAAGCAGTACTTC
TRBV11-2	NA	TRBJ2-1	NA	CARTNKAGRSYNEQFF	TGTGCCAGAACAAACAAAGCAGGGAGGTCCTACAATGAGCAGTTCTTC
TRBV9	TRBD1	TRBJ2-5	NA	CASSVGQLGQETQYF	TGTGCCAGCAGCGTGGGACAGTTAGGCCAAGAGACCCAGTACTTC
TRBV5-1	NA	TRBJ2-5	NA	CASSSGPQRAQETQYF	TGCGCCAGCAGCTCCGGCCCCCAGCGGGCCCAAGAGACCCAGTACTTC
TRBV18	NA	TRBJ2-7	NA	CASSPPEGRAYEQYF	TGTGCCAGCTCACCACCCGAAGGCCGGGCCTACGAGCAGTACTTC
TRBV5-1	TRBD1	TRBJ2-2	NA	CASSRRTGVMTGELFF	TGCGCCAGCAGCCGACGGACAGGGGTGATGACCGGGGAGCTGTTTTTT
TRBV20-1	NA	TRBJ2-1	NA	CSARETIEQFF	TGCAGTGCTAGGGAGACTATTGAGCAGTTCTTC
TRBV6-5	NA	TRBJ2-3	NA	CASTWGGQGTDTQYF	TGTGCCAGCACCTGGGGGGGGCAGGGCACAGATACGCAGTATTTT
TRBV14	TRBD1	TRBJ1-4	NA	CASSQDTGGQEKLFF	TGTGCCAGCAGCCAAGATACAGGGGGGCAAGAAAAACTGTTTTTT
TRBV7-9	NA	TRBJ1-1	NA	CASSQTGPIMNTEAFF	TGTGCCAGCAGCCAAACGGGACCGATCATGAACACTGAAGCTTTCTTT
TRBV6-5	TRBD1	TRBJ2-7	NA	CASRIDRERYEQYF	TGTGCCAGCAGGATAGACAGGGAAAGGTACGAGCAGTACTTC
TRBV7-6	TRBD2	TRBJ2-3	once	CASSFSGRQTDTQYF	TGTGCCAGCAGCTTCAGCGGGAGGCAGACAGATACGCAGTATTTT
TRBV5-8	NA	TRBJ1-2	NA	CASSSGSGYGYTF	TGTGCCAGCAGCTCCGGTTCGGGCTATGGCTACACCTTC
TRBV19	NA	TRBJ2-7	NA	CASSLRTAYEQYF	TGTGCCAGTAGTCTCCGGACAGCCTACGAGCAGTACTTC
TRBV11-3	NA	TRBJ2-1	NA	CASSLVANEQFF	TGTGCCAGCAGCTTAGTAGCTAATGAGCAGTTCTTC